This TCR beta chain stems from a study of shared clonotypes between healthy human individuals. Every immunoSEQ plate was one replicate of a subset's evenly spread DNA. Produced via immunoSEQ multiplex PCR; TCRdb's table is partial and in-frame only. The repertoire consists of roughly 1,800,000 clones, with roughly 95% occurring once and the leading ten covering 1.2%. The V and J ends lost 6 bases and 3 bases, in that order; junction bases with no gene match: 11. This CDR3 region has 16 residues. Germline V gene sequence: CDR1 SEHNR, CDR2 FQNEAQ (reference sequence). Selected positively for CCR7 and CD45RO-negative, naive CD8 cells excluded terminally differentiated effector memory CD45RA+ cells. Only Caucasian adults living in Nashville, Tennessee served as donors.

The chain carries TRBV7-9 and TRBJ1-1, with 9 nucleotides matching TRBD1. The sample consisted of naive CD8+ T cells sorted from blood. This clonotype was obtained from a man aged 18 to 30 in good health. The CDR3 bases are TGTGCCAGCAGGTTTTATCCGGGACAGGGAGACACTGAAGCTTTCTTT. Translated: CASRFYPGQGDTEAFF.